These 15 T cell receptor beta chains originate from one sample sequenced in a study of cytomegalovirus exposure and HLA in healthy donors. It was with 60 Vbeta and 13 Jbeta primers that the PCR ran. Produced via immunoSEQ multiplex PCR; TCRdb's table is partial and in-frame only. The sample shows about 77,000 clones, over 65% of them seen only once. The source material was PBMCs. These receptors were collected from a man in his forties in good health and CMV-seronegative.

This CDR3 reads CASQKPARDMSNQPQHF. Written as DNA, the CDR3 is TGTGCCAGCCAAAAACCCGCCCGGGACATGAGCAATCAGCCCCAGCATTTT. The rearrangement links TRBV28 to TRBJ1-5, with D maybe TRBD1 (6 bases). Trimming took 8 bases from V and 1 from J, leaving 21 bases between them. This CDR3 is 17 amino acids long. Per the germline V gene, CDR1 is MDHEN and CDR2 is SYDVKM.

The rearrangement joins TRBV2 to TRBJ1-2; 7 nucleotides align to TRBD1. The CDR3 length is 16 residues. Germline V gene lookup returns CDR1 SNHLY and CDR2 FYNNEI. V shed 3 bases, J shed 6 bases, and the junction held 13 bases outside the gene matches. CDR3 sequence: CASSEGGGTVNHGYTF. The CDR3 region has the DNA TGTGCCAGCAGTGAGGGGGGCGGGACAGTGAACCATGGCTACACCTTC.

A few counts support this clone. The V gene is TRBV19, the J gene TRBJ2-6; no reliable D call. Trimming pared 0 bases from V and 1 base from J, leaving 4 bases between. The CDR3 totals 15 residues. The germline V gene encodes CDR1 LNHDA and CDR2 SQIVND (reference sequence). The CDR3 sequence: CASSIDSSGANVLTF. CDR3 sequence (DNA): TGTGCCAGTAGTATAGATAGTTCTGGGGCCAACGTCCTGACTTTC. The full variable domain, rest sourced from reference TRBV19 and TRBJ2-6, is DGGITQSPKYLFRKEGQNVTLSCEQNLNHDAMYWYRQDPGQGLRLIYYSQIVNDFQKGDIAEGYSVSREKKESFPLTVTSAQKNPTAFYLCASSIDSSGANVLTFGAGSRLTVL.

The chain has TRBV29-1 and TRBJ2-3; D uncertain. Trimming removed 3 bases at V and 0 bases at J, with 4 bases between. The CDR3 contains 12 residues. Germline V CDR1 and CDR2: SQVTM, ANQGSEA. The CDR3 region has the DNA TGCAGCGTTGAGACTAGCACAGATACGCAGTATTTT. It yields the protein CSVETSTDTQYF.

The chain couples TRBV9 to TRBJ2-5; 10 bases line up with TRBD1. After removal of 4 bases from V and 8 bases from J, the junction contained 5 bases not matched to a gene. The CDR3 consists of 13 residues. Germline V CDR1 and CDR2: SGDLS, YYNGEE. The CDR3 region is CASSLGQGLTQYF. DNA for the CDR3: TGTGCCAGCAGCCTGGGACAGGGGTTAACCCAGTACTTC.

This clone occurred a few times. The rearrangement uses TRBV28 and TRBJ1-5; D might be TRBD1 (5 bases). The ends were cut back, 1 base at V and 7 bases at J, with 11 bases in the middle. The germline V gene encodes CDR1 MDHEN and CDR2 SYDVKM. The CDR3 is 14 amino acids. In nucleotides, the CDR3 is TGTGCCAGCAGTTTATCAGGGATCAACCAGCCCCAGCATTTT. This sequence encodes CASSLSGINQPQHF. Variable domain in full (rest from reference TRBV28 and TRBJ1-5): DVKVTQSSRYLVKRTGEKVFLECVQDMDHENMFWYRQDPGLGLRLIYFSYDVKMKEKGDIPEGYSVSREKKERFSLILESASTNQTSMYLCASSLSGINQPQHFGDGTRLSIL.

This clone appeared once. The chain uses TRBV29-1 and TRBJ2-2, with D perhaps matching TRBD2 (6 bases). Germline V gene sequence: CDR1 SQVTM, CDR2 ANQGSEA. V lost 7 bases, J lost 4 bases, and 16 bases lay in between. The CDR3 is 14 residues long. The CDR3 is CSAASGVGTGELFF. The CDR3 DNA reads as TGCAGCGCCGCCTCGGGGGTTGGCACCGGGGAGCTGTTTTTT.

The J gene is TRBJ2-3, the V gene TRBV19, with 10 nucleotides matching TRBD2. This CDR3 spans 17 amino acids. Trimming took 2 bases from V and 2 from J; bases not matched to a gene: 7. Looked up from germline, CDR1 is LNHDA and CDR2 is SQIVND (reference sequence). For the CDR3, the DNA is TGTGCCAGTAGTATACGACGGACTAGCGGAATCACAGATACGCAGTATTTT. Translating gives CASSIRRTSGITDTQYF.

The V gene is TRBV30, the J gene TRBJ1-1, with 8 nucleotides matching TRBD1. V lost 2 bases to trimming and J lost 11 bases; unmatched junction nucleotides: 10. The CDR3 covers 13 residues. Germline-derived CDR1 and CDR2 are GTSNPN and SVGIG (reference sequence). The CDR3 nucleotides read TGTGCCTGGAGTCAGGACAGGGCTTCTAGGGCTTTCTTT. It is translated as CAWSQDRASRAFF.

The V gene is TRBV29-1, the J gene TRBJ2-5, with D perhaps TRBD2 (6 bases). Germline CDR1 and CDR2: SQVTM and ANQGSEA. The ends were cut back, 4 bases at V and 7 bases at J, with 13 bases in the middle. This CDR3 region has 12 residues. The CDR3 region is CSVVGTLGTQYF. In DNA, the CDR3 is TGCAGCGTTGTAGGGACTTTGGGGACCCAGTACTTC. Combining the CDR3 with reference TRBV29-1 and TRBJ2-5 gives the whole variable domain SAVISQKPSRDICQRGTSLTIQCQVDSQVTMMFWYRQQPGQSLTLIATANQGSEATYESGFVIDKFPISRPNLTFSTLTVSNMSPEDSSIYLCSVVGTLGTQYFGPGTRLLVL.

The chain combines TRBV7-6 with TRBJ2-7, with D possibly matching TRBD2 (7 bases). Germline values: CDR1 SGHVS, CDR2 FNYEAQ. Trimming stripped 1 base from V and 1 base from J, with 14 bases between. The CDR3 sequence is 16 residues long. CDR3 protein: CASSLVGGPLSYEQYF. The CDR3 DNA follows: TGTGCCAGCAGCTTAGTGGGGGGGCCCTTATCCTACGAGCAGTACTTC.

The chain joins TRBV9 to TRBJ1-2; weak D call: TRBD1 (5 bases). Germline V lookup: CDR1 SGDLS, CDR2 YYNGEE. This CDR3 has 14 residues. With 0 bases removed from V and 3 bases from J, the gap between germline ends came to 9 bases. CDR3 in DNA: TGTGCCAGCAGCGTAGATGACAGCTACTATGGCTACACCTTC. Translation gives CASSVDDSYYGYTF.

This chain links TRBV11-2 with TRBJ1-5; no clear D gene. Germline CDR1 and CDR2: SGHAT and FQNNGV. V was shortened by 1 base and J by 2 bases, with 9 bases between the two germline ends. The CDR3 sequence is 15 residues long. CDR3 residues: CASSLGGWGNQPQHF. In DNA form, the CDR3 reads TGTGCCAGCAGCTTAGGAGGTTGGGGCAATCAGCCCCAGCATTTT.

This clone was seen a handful of times. V and J are TRBV14 and TRBJ1-2; D call uncertain. V was shortened by 4 bases and J by 3 bases, with 9 bases between the two germline ends. The CDR3 sequence is 13 residues long. The germline gives CDR1 SGHDN, CDR2 FVKESK. The DNA of the CDR3 is TGTGCCAGCAGCCCGGAGCTTTACTATGGCTACACCTTC. Amino acids: CASSPELYYGYTF.

The J gene is TRBJ2-7, the V gene TRBV30; D ambiguous. Germline V gene lookup returns CDR1 GTSNPN and CDR2 SVGIG (reference sequence). This CDR3 spans 13 amino acids. V gave up 5 bases and J gave up 2 bases, with 13 bases separating them. For the CDR3, the DNA is TGTGCCTGGGCGTCCACCGTTACCTACGAGCAGTACTTC. It specifies CAWASTVTYEQYF.